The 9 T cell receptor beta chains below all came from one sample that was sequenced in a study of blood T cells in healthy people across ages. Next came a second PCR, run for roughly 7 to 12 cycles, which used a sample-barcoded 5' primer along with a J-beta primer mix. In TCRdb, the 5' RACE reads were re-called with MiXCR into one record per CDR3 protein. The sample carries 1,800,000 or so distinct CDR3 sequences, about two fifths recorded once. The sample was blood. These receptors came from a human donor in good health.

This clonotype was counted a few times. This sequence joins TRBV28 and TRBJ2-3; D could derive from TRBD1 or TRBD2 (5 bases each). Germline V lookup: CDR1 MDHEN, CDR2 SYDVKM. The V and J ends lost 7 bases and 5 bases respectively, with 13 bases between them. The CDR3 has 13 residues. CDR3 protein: CASKGGGEDTQYF. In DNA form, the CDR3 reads TGTGCCAGCAAGGGTGGGGGTGAAGATACGCAGTATTTT.

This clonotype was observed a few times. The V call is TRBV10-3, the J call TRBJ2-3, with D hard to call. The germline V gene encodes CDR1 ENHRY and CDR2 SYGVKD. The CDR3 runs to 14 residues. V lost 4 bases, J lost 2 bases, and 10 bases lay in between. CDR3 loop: CAISGQAHTDTQYF. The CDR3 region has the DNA TGTGCCATCAGTGGGCAAGCCCACACAGATACGCAGTATTTT.

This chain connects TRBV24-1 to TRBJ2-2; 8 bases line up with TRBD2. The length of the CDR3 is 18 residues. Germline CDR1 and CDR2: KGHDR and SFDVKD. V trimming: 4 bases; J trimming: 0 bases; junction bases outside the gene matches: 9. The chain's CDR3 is CATSDSDGLAPNTGELFF. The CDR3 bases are TGTGCCACCAGTGACTCTGACGGACTAGCACCGAACACCGGGGAGCTGTTTTTT.

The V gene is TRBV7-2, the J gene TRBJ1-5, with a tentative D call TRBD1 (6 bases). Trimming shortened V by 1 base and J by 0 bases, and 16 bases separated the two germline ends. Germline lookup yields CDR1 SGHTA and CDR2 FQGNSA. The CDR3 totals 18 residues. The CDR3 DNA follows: TGTGCCAGCAGCTTAGGAGGGGGAGGAGGGAATAGCAATCAGCCCCAGCATTTT. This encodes CASSLGGGGGNSNQPQHF.

CDR3 residues: CASSLLWSGQETQYF. In nucleotides, the CDR3 is TGTGCCAGCTCACTCCTATGGTCAGGCCAAGAGACCCAGTACTTC. The chain has TRBV18 and TRBJ2-5; D gene ambiguous. The CDR3 runs 15 residues. Germline values: CDR1 KGHSH, CDR2 LQKENI. V was trimmed by 4 bases and J by 1 base, leaving 13 bases between them.

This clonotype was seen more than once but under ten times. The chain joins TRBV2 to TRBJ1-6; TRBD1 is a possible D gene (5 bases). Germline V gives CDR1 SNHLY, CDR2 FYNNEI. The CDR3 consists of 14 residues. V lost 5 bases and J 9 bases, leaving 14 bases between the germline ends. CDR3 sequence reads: CASSPFRAGSPLHF. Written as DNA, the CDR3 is TGTGCCAGCAGTCCATTCAGGGCTGGTTCACCCCTCCACTTT.

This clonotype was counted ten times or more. The CDR3 sequence is CASSQSPGNSPLHF. The CDR3 region has the DNA TGTGCCAGCAGCCAGAGCCCTGGAAATTCACCCCTCCACTTT. The chain employs TRBV4-2 and TRBJ1-6, with D uncertain. Germline values: CDR1 LGHNA, CDR2 YNFKEQ. Trimming shortened V by 3 bases and J by 7 bases, and 10 bases separated the two germline ends. This CDR3 is built from 14 residues.

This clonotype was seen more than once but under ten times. The CDR3 nucleotides are TGCAGTGCAAACACGGGGGGGCGAGAGACCCAGTACTTC. Amino acids: CSANTGGRETQYF. The V gene is TRBV20-1, the J gene TRBJ2-5; TRBD2 agrees at 8 bases. Per the germline V gene, CDR1 is DFQATT and CDR2 is SNEGSKA (reference sequence). J gave up 4 bases and V 6 bases, and 7 bases lay outside the gene matches. The CDR3 consists of 13 residues.

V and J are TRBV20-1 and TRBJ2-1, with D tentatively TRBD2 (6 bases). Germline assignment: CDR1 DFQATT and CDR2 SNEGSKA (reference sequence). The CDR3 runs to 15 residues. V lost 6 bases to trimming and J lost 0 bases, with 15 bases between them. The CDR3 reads CSADGLLGSYNEQFF. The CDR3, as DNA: TGCAGTGCCGACGGACTACTCGGCTCCTACAATGAGCAGTTCTTC.